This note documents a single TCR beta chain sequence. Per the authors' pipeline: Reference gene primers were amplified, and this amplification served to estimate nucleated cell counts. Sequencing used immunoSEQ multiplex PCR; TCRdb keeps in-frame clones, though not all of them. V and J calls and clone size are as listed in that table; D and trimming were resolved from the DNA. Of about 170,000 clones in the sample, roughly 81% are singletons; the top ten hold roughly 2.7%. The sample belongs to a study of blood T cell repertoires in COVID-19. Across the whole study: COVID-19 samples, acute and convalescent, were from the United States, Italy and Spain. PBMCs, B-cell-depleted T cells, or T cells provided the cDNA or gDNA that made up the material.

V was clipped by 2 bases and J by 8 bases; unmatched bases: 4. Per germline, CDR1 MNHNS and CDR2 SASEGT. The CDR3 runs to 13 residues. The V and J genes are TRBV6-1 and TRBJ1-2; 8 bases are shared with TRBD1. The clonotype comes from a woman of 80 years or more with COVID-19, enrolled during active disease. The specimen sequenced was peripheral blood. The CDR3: CASSEQGARGYTF. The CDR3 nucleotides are TGTGCCAGCAGTGAACAGGGGGCCCGGGGCTACACCTTC.